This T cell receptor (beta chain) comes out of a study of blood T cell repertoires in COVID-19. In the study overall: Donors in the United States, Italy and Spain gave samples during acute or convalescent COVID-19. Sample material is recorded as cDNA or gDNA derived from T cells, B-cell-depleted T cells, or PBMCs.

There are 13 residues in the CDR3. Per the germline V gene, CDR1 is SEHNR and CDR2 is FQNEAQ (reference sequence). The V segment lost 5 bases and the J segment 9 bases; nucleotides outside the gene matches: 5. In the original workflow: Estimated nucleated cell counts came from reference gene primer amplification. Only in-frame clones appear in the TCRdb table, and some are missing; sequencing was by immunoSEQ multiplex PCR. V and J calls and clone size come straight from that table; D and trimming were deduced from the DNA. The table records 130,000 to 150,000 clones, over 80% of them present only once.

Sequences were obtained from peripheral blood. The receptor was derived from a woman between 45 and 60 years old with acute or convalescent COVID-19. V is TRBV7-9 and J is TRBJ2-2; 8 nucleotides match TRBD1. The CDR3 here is CASSLQGARELFF. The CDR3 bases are TGTGCCAGCAGCCTTCAGGGGGCGCGGGAGCTGTTTTTT.